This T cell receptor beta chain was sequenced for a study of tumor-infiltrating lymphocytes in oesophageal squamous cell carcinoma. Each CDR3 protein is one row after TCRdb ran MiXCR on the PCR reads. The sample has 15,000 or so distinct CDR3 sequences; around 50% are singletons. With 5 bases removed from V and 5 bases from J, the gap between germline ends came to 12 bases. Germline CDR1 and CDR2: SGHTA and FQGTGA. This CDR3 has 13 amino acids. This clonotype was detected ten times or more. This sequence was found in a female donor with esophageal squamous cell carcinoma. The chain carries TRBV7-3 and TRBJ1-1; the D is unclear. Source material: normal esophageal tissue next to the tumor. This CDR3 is CASSLRDGTEAFF. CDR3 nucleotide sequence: TGTGCCAGCAGCCTCCGTGACGGTACTGAAGCTTTCTTT.